This record covers a single TCR beta chain. This clonotype has a count of ten or more. Its specific antigen is unknown. No much larger clonotype is one base removed from it; base qualities were not supplied. This sample stems from a study of Graves' ophthalmopathy and Graves' hyperthyroidism (dated 2018 in TCRdb). Background on the whole study: Peripheral blood samples were taken at the time of initial diagnosis, before any treatment was given. T-cell repertoires of thyroid tissue and blood were compared in over 5 hyperthyroidism patients. For training and testing, the 100 or so patients in the discovery cohort were randomly divided in a 7:3 ratio. The study used TCR beta repertoire signatures to distinguish Graves' ophthalmopathy from Graves' hyperthyroidism and to predict progression to ophthalmopathy. An independent validation cohort was composed of approximately 19 hyperthyroidism patients and around 16 patients who later progressed from hyperthyroidism to ophthalmopathy. In total, approximately 140 blood samples were TCR-sequenced: 43 ophthalmopathy, over 70 hyperthyroidism and around 17 hyperthyroidism-to-ophthalmopathy patients. Following sampling, methimazole starting at 30 mg daily was administered to hyperthyroidism patients, and high-dose intravenous methylprednisolone was administered to ophthalmopathy patients. To explore V-J signatures that separate ophthalmopathy from hyperthyroidism, a discovery set of about a hundred patients was enrolled, consisting of roughly 45 with ophthalmopathy and under 65 with stable hyperthyroidism. What the study reported, not specific to this receptor: The 13-signature model separated ophthalmopathy from stable hyperthyroidism with 85% to 90% sensitivity and about 81% specificity in cross-validation, and 80%/75% in the test set. In validation, the model predicted ophthalmopathy progression with about 71% sensitivity and around 72% specificity; some 13 predicted patients were CT-confirmed with GO in a median of about 6.2 months. Most of the expanded thyroid clonotypes with a frequency above 0.001 were also detected in blood, and it was suggested that the thyroid immune response may be reflected by blood repertoires. No statistical method was used to set the sample size in advance, and the investigators knew which group each participant was assigned to.

TCR beta CDR3 regions were amplified from RNA transcripts for repertoire sequencing. The first round of RT-PCR was done with HTBI primers and the Qiagen OneStep RT-PCR kit, and was followed by a second round of multiplex PCR, then size selection and purification. Sequencing of the libraries was carried out on an Illumina HiSeq2000 in paired-end mode with 100 bp reads. As for the authors' bioinformatics: Reads were processed with SOAPnuke, discarding reads with adapters, uncalled bases, mean Phred below 15, or no exact constant-primer or identifier match. COPE v1.2.5 was used to merge high-quality paired reads. Each unique nucleotide sequence was treated as a clonotype, and MiTCR v1.1 was used to align the clonotypes to the IMGT TRB V, D and J references. Analysis was restricted to V-J combinations with a frequency above 0.0001, which covered 98% to 99.2% of repertoires. For each V-J combination, a TCR clonal expansion and chaos score was defined as the ratio of F50 clonal expansion to chaos observed in the TCRdist matrix. Features were reduced by Welch's t-statistics and random forest to approximately 12 V-J combinations, which fed a naive Bayes classifier. The Morisita-Horn index was used to measure how similar the thyroid and blood repertoires were. TCRdb itself trimmed the public reads at Q25 with fastp, ran MiXCR and retained productive beta chains. Merged by CDR3 protein, the rows form single entries marked with the most common genes and DNA. TCRdb, not the original authors, processed these V and J calls. Across this sample there are roughly 160,000 distinct CDR3 sequences, with 30% to 45% seen only once. Around 8.9% of the sample is taken by the ten largest.

Patients with ophthalmopathy had moderately to severely active disease, with a Clinical Activity Score of 3 or more, a NOSPECS grade of 4 or more, and a disease duration of less than 3 months. Patients were excluded if they had other autoimmune diseases, uncontrolled infections, pregnancy or lactation. Diagnosis was based on clinical symptoms, serum thyroxine, TRAb, thyroid ultrasound and orbital computed tomography. Using Ficoll-Paque density gradient centrifugation, PBMCs were isolated from about 9.4 ml of fresh peripheral blood. Total RNA was extracted with Trizol reagent and quality-checked on an Agilent 2100 Bioanalyzer. This receptor was obtained from a man aged 25 to 40 with Graves' ophthalmopathy. Donor details come from another sample of the same person, matched by shared clones. The sequenced sample consisted of peripheral blood.

The DNA sequence follows: TGTGCCAGCAGCTTAGTGGATGCGGGGACAGATCCAGAGACCCAGTACTTC. The resulting protein is CASSLVDAGTDPETQYF. Recombination joined TRBV11-1 with TRBJ2-5; TRBD1 might be the D gene, on 7 matching bases. V is reduced by 1 base and J by 4 bases, leaving a spacing of 19 bases between them. Inclusive of the bounding cysteine and phenylalanine, the CDR3 is 17 residues long. The CDR3 DNA has 51 bases and is translated from base 1. According to the germline V gene (reference sequence), CDR1 reads SGHAT and CDR2 reads FQDESV.